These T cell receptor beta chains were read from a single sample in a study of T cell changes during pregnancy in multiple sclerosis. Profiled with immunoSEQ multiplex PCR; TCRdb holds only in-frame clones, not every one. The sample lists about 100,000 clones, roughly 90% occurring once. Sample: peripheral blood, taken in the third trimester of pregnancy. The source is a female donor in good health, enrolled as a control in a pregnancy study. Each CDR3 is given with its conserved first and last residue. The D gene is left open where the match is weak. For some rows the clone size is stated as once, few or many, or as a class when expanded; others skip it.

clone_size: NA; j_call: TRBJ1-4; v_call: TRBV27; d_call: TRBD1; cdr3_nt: TGTGCCAGCAGTTTACAGGGGGCCTCCGGGAAACTGTTTTTT; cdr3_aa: CASSLQGASGKLFF
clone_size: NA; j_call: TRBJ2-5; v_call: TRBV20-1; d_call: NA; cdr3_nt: TGCAGTGCCCCCCTTTTGGAGACCCAGTACTTC; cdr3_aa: CSAPLLETQYF
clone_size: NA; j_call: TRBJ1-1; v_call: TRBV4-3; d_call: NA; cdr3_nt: TGCGCCAGCAGCCAAGATAATGTGGCATCGAACACTGAAGCTTTCTTT; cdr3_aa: CASSQDNVASNTEAFF
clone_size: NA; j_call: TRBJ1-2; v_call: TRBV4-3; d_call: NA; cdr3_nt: TGCGCCAGCAGCCAAGATCCAGGTCGCGGCTACACCTTC; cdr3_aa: CASSQDPGRGYTF
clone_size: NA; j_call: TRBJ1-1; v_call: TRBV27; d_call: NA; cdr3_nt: TGTGCCAGCAGTCCCGGATGGGGGGGAACCCCTGAAGCTTTCTTT; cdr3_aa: CASSPGWGGTPEAFF
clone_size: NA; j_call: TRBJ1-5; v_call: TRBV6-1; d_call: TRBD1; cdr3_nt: TGTGCCAGCACCGGGACAGGGGGCGTTCAGCCCCAGCATTTT; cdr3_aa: CASTGTGGVQPQHF
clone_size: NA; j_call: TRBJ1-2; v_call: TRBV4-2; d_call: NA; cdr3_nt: TGTGCCAGCCAGACAGAAGTGGGGTTTCCGAACTATGGCTACACCTTC; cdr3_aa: CASQTEVGFPNYGYTF
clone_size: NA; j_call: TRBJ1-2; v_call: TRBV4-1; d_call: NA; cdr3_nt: TGCGCCAGCAGCCAATCGGTCGCCCTGGTATATGGCTACACCTTC; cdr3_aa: CASSQSVALVYGYTF
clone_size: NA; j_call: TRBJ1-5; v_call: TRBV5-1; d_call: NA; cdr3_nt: TGCGCCAGCAGCCTCGGACAGAGCAATCAGCCCCAGCATTTT; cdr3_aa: CASSLGQSNQPQHF
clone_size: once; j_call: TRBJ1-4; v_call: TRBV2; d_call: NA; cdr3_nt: TGTGCCATCTCGTCGGTCAGGGAACTGTTTTTT; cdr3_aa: CAISSVRELFF
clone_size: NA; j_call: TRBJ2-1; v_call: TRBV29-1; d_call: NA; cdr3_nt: TGCAGCGTTGAAAAAGAGTTTGGGCAGTTCTTC; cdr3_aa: CSVEKEFGQFF
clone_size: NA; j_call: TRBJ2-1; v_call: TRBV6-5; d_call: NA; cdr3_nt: TGTGCCAGCAGTTACGGTCGGGGGGCAAAGCATGAGCAGTTCTTC; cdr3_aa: CASSYGRGAKHEQFF
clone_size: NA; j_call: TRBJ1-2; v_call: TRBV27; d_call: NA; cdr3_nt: TGTGCCAGCCACACCGGGGGGGGGTCGGATGGCTACACCTTC; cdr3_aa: CASHTGGGSDGYTF
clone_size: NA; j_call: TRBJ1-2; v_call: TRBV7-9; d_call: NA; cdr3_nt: TGTGCCAGCAGCTTACTGGCAGACTATGGCTACACCTTC; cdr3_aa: CASSLLADYGYTF